Presented here are 24 T cell receptor beta chains from one specimen sequenced in a study of CD8 T cells in Susac syndrome. Random hexamers were used to reverse transcribe an amount of roughly 0.5 to 1 ug RNA. TCRdb re-analysed the immunoSEQ multiplex PCR reads in MiXCR, keeping a single row per CDR3 protein. The repertoire includes approximately 190,000 distinct CDR3 sequences, 90% to 95% of them detected once, and 0.085% to 0.09% sits in the top ten. Material: CD4+ T cells from PBMCs. These receptors were taken from a human donor with Susac syndrome.

The gene calls are TRBV29-1 and TRBJ2-7, with 7 bases lining up with TRBD2. Germline V CDR1 and CDR2: SQVTM, ANQGSEA. The CDR3 sequence is 12 residues long. J was trimmed by 7 bases and V by 6 bases; bases with no gene match: 9. In nucleotides, the CDR3 is TGCAGCGTGGGGAGCGGGATCGAGGAGCAGTACTTC. Translation gives CSVGSGIEEQYF.

Here the CDR3 DNA reads TGTGCCAGCAGCGTAGTTTCCCAAAGCACAGATACGCAGTATTTT. Amino acid sequence: CASSVVSQSTDTQYF. The rearrangement links TRBV9 to TRBJ2-3; D is ambiguous. Germline V gene lookup returns CDR1 SGDLS and CDR2 YYNGEE. V shed 0 bases and J shed 0 bases, with 8 bases lying between them. The CDR3 runs to 15 residues.

This clonotype has only one observation. V usage is TRBV5-1 and J usage is TRBJ2-1, with 7 bases fitting TRBD2. CDR3 length: 15 residues. From germline, CDR1 is SGHRS and CDR2 YFSETQ. V trimming: 4 bases; J trimming: 5 bases; junction bases outside the gene matches: 9. CDR3 residues: CASSRSGIGNNEQFF. CDR3 sequence (DNA): TGCGCCAGCAGCAGGAGCGGGATCGGGAACAATGAGCAGTTCTTC.

This chain links TRBV2 with TRBJ2-1; tentatively, D is TRBD2 (6 bases). The CDR3 totals 16 residues. V was pared by 5 bases and J by 0 bases, with 14 bases between. Per the germline V gene, CDR1 is SNHLY and CDR2 is FYNNEI. CDR3 nucleotide sequence: TGTGCCAGCAGTTCGGGACTCCCGAGCTCCTACAATGAGCAGTTCTTC. Its protein product is CASSSGLPSSYNEQFF.

This chain connects TRBV6-1 to TRBJ2-5; tentative D call: TRBD1 (5 bases). This CDR3 is 13 amino acids long. From germline, CDR1 is MNHNS and CDR2 SASEGT. The V gene lost 4 bases and the J gene lost 5 bases, with 11 bases spanning the gap. CDR3 sequence reads: CASSVTDRETQYF. The DNA of the CDR3 is TGTGCCAGCAGTGTGACAGATAGGGAGACCCAGTACTTC.

This sequence joins TRBV19 and TRBJ2-7; maybe TRBD2 (6 bases). Trimming shortened V by 6 bases and J by 6 bases, and 24 bases separated the two germline ends. The V gene's germline CDR1 is LNHDA and CDR2 SQIVND (reference sequence). The CDR3 length is 16 residues. This CDR3 is CASRTRPEGLYGEQYF. CDR3 sequence (DNA): TGTGCCAGTAGGACGCGACCGGAGGGCCTTTATGGCGAGCAGTACTTC. Full variable domain (outside the CDR3, taken from reference TRBV19 and TRBJ2-7): DGGITQSPKYLFRKEGQNVTLSCEQNLNHDAMYWYRQDPGQGLRLIYYSQIVNDFQKGDIAEGYSVSREKKESFPLTVTSAQKNPTAFYLCASRTRPEGLYGEQYFGPGTRLTVT.

This chain uses TRBV29-1 with TRBJ1-5, with TRBD1 matching over 7 bases. J was trimmed by 5 bases and V by 5 bases; bases with no gene match: 6. The germline V gene has CDR1 SQVTM and CDR2 ANQGSEA. The CDR3 has 13 amino acids. The CDR3 reads CSVSGGSDQPQHF. The DNA for the CDR3 is TGCAGCGTTTCAGGGGGTTCGGATCAGCCCCAGCATTTT.

CDR3 nucleotide sequence: TGTGCCAGCTCACCCCAGGTGAGTCAGCCCCAGCATTTT. Translated: CASSPQVSQPQHF. This sequence joins TRBV18 and TRBJ1-5, with D uncertain. CDR1 and CDR2 from the germline V gene are KGHSH and LQKENI. The CDR3 runs to 13 residues. Trimming stripped 3 bases from V and 6 bases from J, with 9 bases between.

The chain combines TRBV20-1 with TRBJ2-5; D call uncertain. V lost 5 bases, J lost 5 bases, and 12 bases lay in between. Germline CDR1 DFQATT, CDR2 SNEGSKA (reference sequence). This CDR3 has 12 amino acids. CDR3 coding DNA: TGCAGTGCTGCCAAAGGGCCGGAGACCCAGTACTTC. Its translation: CSAAKGPETQYF.

V and J are TRBV5-4 and TRBJ1-2; the D is unclear. V was shortened by 4 bases and J by 0 bases, with 13 bases between the two germline ends. Germline CDR1 and CDR2: SGHNT and YYREEE (reference sequence). This CDR3 has 15 amino acids. CDR3 amino acids: CASSRTGPSNYGYTF. For the CDR3, the DNA is TGTGCCAGCAGCCGAACCGGGCCTTCTAACTATGGCTACACCTTC.

A few counts support this clonotype. The chain employs TRBV19 and TRBJ2-1, with D tentatively TRBD2 (5 bases). This CDR3 spans 11 amino acids. The V gene lost 5 bases and the J gene lost 8 bases, with 7 bases spanning the gap. Germline assignment: CDR1 LNHDA and CDR2 SQIVND (reference sequence). The CDR3, as DNA: TGTGCCAGTAGTCGGGGATATGAGCAGTTCTTC. Translation gives CASSRGYEQFF.

The V gene is TRBV7-9, the J gene TRBJ1-4; D is unresolved. Germline loops: CDR1 SEHNR, CDR2 FQNEAQ (reference sequence). V lost 5 bases, J lost 7 bases, and 11 bases lay in between. The CDR3 spans 13 residues. In DNA form, the CDR3 reads TGTGCCAGCAGCACCGATAATGGTGAAAAACTGTTTTTT. Protein product: CASSTDNGEKLFF.

The V call is TRBV25-1, the J call TRBJ2-5, with D uncertain. The CDR3 is 14 amino acids. The germline gives CDR1 MGHDK, CDR2 SYGVNS. Trimming took 1 base from V and 5 from J, leaving 11 bases between them. CDR3 loop: CASSESGNWETQYF. CDR3 DNA sequence: TGTGCCAGCAGTGAATCGGGCAACTGGGAGACCCAGTACTTC.

The V and J genes are TRBV4-1 and TRBJ2-1, with 7 bases matching TRBD2. J lost 0 bases, V lost 2 bases, and 7 bases had no gene match. CDR1 is MGHRA and CDR2 is YSYEKL in the germline V gene. This CDR3 spans 17 amino acids. This CDR3 is CASSQTERGRSYNEQFF. As DNA, the CDR3 is TGCGCCAGCAGCCAAACCGAGCGGGGACGCTCCTACAATGAGCAGTTCTTC.

This chain joins TRBV5-1 and TRBJ2-7; a possible D gene is TRBD2 (6 bases). Germline-derived CDR1 and CDR2 are SGHRS and YFSETQ. V was pared by 0 bases and J by 4 bases, with 11 bases between. This CDR3 is 14 amino acids long. The CDR3 here is CASSLGGIVYEQYF. The CDR3 coding sequence is TGCGCCAGCAGCTTGGGCGGGATAGTGTACGAGCAGTACTTC.

J is TRBJ1-4 and V is TRBV12-3 or TRBV12-4; D remains ambiguous. V was trimmed by 5 bases and J by 0 bases, leaving 10 bases between them. The length of the CDR3 is 15 residues. CDR3 bases: TGTGCCAGCAGTCAGACCCATGCAACTAATGAAAAACTGTTTTTT. It encodes CASSQTHATNEKLFF.

This rearrangement joins TRBV11-2 to TRBJ2-7; 13 bases match TRBD2. The CDR3 has 20 amino acids. V was pared by 3 bases and J by 2 bases, with 16 bases of the junction left unmatched. Germline-derived CDR1 and CDR2 are SGHAT and FQNNGV. The DNA for the CDR3 is TGTGCCAGCAGCTTCGGGGGGACGACTAGCGGGAGGCTTGGGGCCTACGAGCAGTACTTC. The encoded protein is CASSFGGTTSGRLGAYEQYF.

This rearrangement joins TRBV6-5 to TRBJ2-2, with 7 bases matching TRBD2. With V trimmed by 8 bases and J by 1 base, 1 base remained unmatched. Per germline, CDR1 MNHEY and CDR2 SVGAGI. This CDR3 has 13 residues. CDR3 sequence (DNA): TGTGCCAGCGGGGGGGGGAACACCGGGGAGCTGTTTTTT. It specifies CASGGGNTGELFF.

CDR3 bases: TGCAGTGCCCGACGGGGGGGGCTAATGAATTCACCCCTCCACTTT. Protein: CSARRGGLMNSPLHF. The chain combines TRBV20-1 with TRBJ1-6; a possible D gene is TRBD1 (6 bases). The CDR3 spans 15 residues. V lost 6 bases to trimming and J lost 7 bases, with 19 bases between them. Germline V gene lookup returns CDR1 DFQATT and CDR2 SNEGSKA (reference sequence).

The CDR3 sequence: CASSLSGRFFNEQFF. CDR3 coding DNA: TGCGCCAGCAGCTTGAGCGGGAGGTTTTTCAATGAGCAGTTCTTC. The chain recombines TRBV5-1 with TRBJ2-1, with 9 bases matching TRBD2. The length of the CDR3 is 15 residues. CDR1 is SGHRS, CDR2 YFSETQ, per germline. The junction had 5 bases not matched to a gene; V was cut back by 1 base and J by 6 bases. Together with reference TRBV5-1 and TRBJ2-1, the CDR3 gives the full variable domain: KAGVTQTPRYLIKTRGQQVTLSCSPISGHRSVSWYQQTPGQGLQFLFEYFSETQRNKGNFPGRFSGRQFSNSRSEMNVSTLELGDSALYLCASSLSGRFFNEQFFGPGTRLTVL.

V and J are TRBV5-1 and TRBJ2-7; D is possibly TRBD2 (6 bases). V lost 8 bases and J lost 0, with 15 bases in between. There are 14 residues in the CDR3. Germline V gene sequence: CDR1 SGHRS, CDR2 YFSETQ. CDR3 sequence (DNA): TGCGCCAGTCTCCGGGACTCGAGCTCCTACGAGCAGTACTTC. It yields the protein CASLRDSSSYEQYF.

The chain links TRBV3-1 to TRBJ2-7; D might be TRBD2 (5 bases). The CDR3 contains 16 residues. Germline assignment: CDR1 LGHDT and CDR2 YNNKEL (reference sequence). V lost 3 bases, J lost 2 bases, and 17 bases lay in between. CDR3 protein: CASSHPLGRVTYEQYF. The CDR3 nucleotides read TGTGCCAGCAGCCACCCTCTAGGGCGGGTAACCTACGAGCAGTACTTC.

DNA for the CDR3: TGTGCCAGCAGCTTGAGGGCTTCTAAGGACACTGAAGCTTTCTTT. It encodes CASSLRASKDTEAFF. V usage is TRBV13 and J usage is TRBJ1-1, with no clear D. The germline CDR1 and CDR2 sequences are PRHDT and FYEKMQ (reference sequence). The V end was cut by 3 bases, the J end by 3 bases, with 14 bases between. This CDR3 comprises 15 residues.

This chain links TRBV20-1 with TRBJ2-1, with 10 bases identical to TRBD1. This CDR3 is 15 amino acids long. V dropped 3 bases and J dropped 3; count of bases not matched to a gene: 5. Germline-derived CDR1 and CDR2 are DFQATT and SNEGSKA (reference sequence). The CDR3 coding sequence is TGCAGTGCTAGGGTCCGGGACAGGGGCTACAATGAGCAGTTCTTC. Translated: CSARVRDRGYNEQFF.